The 4 T cell receptor beta chains listed next were all sequenced from one sample in a study of shared clonotypes between healthy human individuals. CD45RO-negative CD8 cells positively selected for CCR7 made up the naive population, which excluded terminally differentiated effector memory CD45RA+ cells. Profiling relied on immunoSEQ multiplex PCR, and the TCRdb table lists in-frame clones only, not all of them. The table records hundreds of thousands of clones, 85% to 95% of them present only once. The specimen was naive CD8+ T cells sorted from blood. These receptors originate from a woman in her thirties in good health.

The genes are TRBV6-1 and TRBJ2-7, with a tentative D call TRBD1 (5 bases). CDR1 and CDR2 from the germline V gene are MNHNS and SASEGT. V dropped 7 bases and J dropped 2 bases, with 12 bases sitting between them. CDR3 length: 13 amino acids. CDR3 in amino acids: CASTSGPTYEQYF. CDR3 DNA sequence: TGTGCCAGCACGTCAGGGCCCACCTACGAGCAGTACTTC.

The chain recombines TRBV5-4 with TRBJ2-7; 12 positions match TRBD2. The CDR3 has 15 amino acids. Germline lookup yields CDR1 SGHNT and CDR2 YYREEE (reference sequence). Trimming removed 4 bases from V and 6 bases from J; junction bases left unmatched: 8. CDR3 residues: CASSNGLAGWLEQYF. DNA of the CDR3: TGTGCCAGCAGCAATGGACTAGCGGGATGGCTCGAGCAGTACTTC.

The J gene is TRBJ2-5, the V gene TRBV2, with a tentative D call TRBD2 (6 bases). Trimming took 1 base from V and 7 from J, leaving 19 bases between them. The CDR3 has 16 amino acids. The germline gives CDR1 SNHLY, CDR2 FYNNEI. Here the CDR3 reads CASSEGEVSGEGTQYF. The CDR3 DNA reads as TGTGCCAGCAGTGAAGGGGAGGTCTCAGGCGAGGGGACCCAGTACTTC.

The genes are TRBV6-5 and TRBJ1-1, with D perhaps matching TRBD1 (5 bases). CDR1 MNHEY and CDR2 SVGAGI come from the germline V gene. This CDR3 spans 14 amino acids. V lost 6 bases to trimming and J lost 1 base, with 12 bases between them. CDR3 residues: CASRPLGENTEAFF. The CDR3 DNA is TGTGCCAGCAGGCCCTTAGGGGAGAACACTGAAGCTTTCTTT.